Following are 15 T cell receptor beta chains from one sample sequenced in a study of control samples from healthy donors and cancer patients. Assay: immunoSEQ multiplex PCR; the TCRdb copy retains only in-frame clones and omits some. There are 75,000 to 100,000 clones in the sample; roughly 92% occur only once, and 3% lies in the top ten. Input material: blood. The receptor set was obtained from a human donor in good health. The donor label of this sample is uncertain.

The genes are TRBV7-2 and TRBJ2-3, with D hard to call. The CDR3 runs to 16 residues. The V and J ends lost 1 base and 2 bases respectively, with 13 bases between them. Germline V lookup: CDR1 SGHTA, CDR2 FQGNSA. DNA for the CDR3: TGTGCCAGCAGCTTAGTTCGTGGGTTTGTCACAGATACGCAGTATTTT. It encodes CASSLVRGFVTDTQYF. The full variable domain, with the rest looked up from reference TRBV7-2 and TRBJ2-3, is GAGVSQSPSNKVTEKGKDVELRCDPISGHTALYWYRQSLGQGLEFLIYFQGNSAPDKSGLPSDRFSAERTGGSVSTLTIQRTQQEDSAVYLCASSLVRGFVTDTQYFGPGTRLTVL.

The CDR3: CASSFRGLAGFQETQYF. CDR3 DNA sequence: TGCGCCAGCAGCTTTCGTGGACTAGCGGGCTTCCAAGAGACCCAGTACTTC. V is TRBV5-1 and J is TRBJ2-5, with 11 bases identical to TRBD2. V was pared by 2 bases and J by 1 base, with 7 bases of the junction left unmatched. Per the germline V gene, CDR1 is SGHRS and CDR2 is YFSETQ. The CDR3 contains 17 residues.

This chain uses TRBV15 with TRBJ1-1; D is uncertain. V was cut by 2 bases and J by 2 bases, with 9 bases left in between. From germline, CDR1 is LNHNV and CDR2 YYDKDF (reference sequence). The CDR3 extends over 14 amino acids. CDR3 protein: CATSRQEKNTEAFF. The CDR3 DNA is TGTGCCACCAGCAGACAAGAGAAAAACACTGAAGCTTTCTTT.

The V gene is TRBV13, the J gene TRBJ2-7; D is unclear. Trimming stripped 5 bases from V and 0 bases from J, with 11 bases between. Germline CDR1 is PRHDT and CDR2 is FYEKMQ (reference sequence). CDR3 size: 14 residues. The CDR3 coding sequence is TGTGCCAGCAGCCTACAAGATGGCTCCTACGAGCAGTACTTC. Its protein is CASSLQDGSYEQYF.

This chain uses TRBV6-5 with TRBJ2-7; 9 nucleotides line up with TRBD1. V was pared by 5 bases and J by 5 bases, with 7 bases of the junction left unmatched. The germline gives CDR1 MNHEY, CDR2 SVGAGI. CDR3 length: 14 residues. The CDR3, as DNA: TGTGCCAGCAGTAAGACAGGGGGAATCGACGAGCAGTACGTC. Its translation is CASSKTGGIDEQYV.

This chain links TRBV7-2 with TRBJ2-1; D not resolved. Between the trimmed V and J ends, which lost 7 bases and 3 bases, there was a span of 4 bases. CDR3 length: 11 residues. Germline V gene data show CDR1 as SGHTA and CDR2 as FQGNSA. CDR3 in amino acids: CASKDYNEQFF. The DNA of the CDR3 is TGTGCCAGCAAGGACTACAATGAGCAGTTCTTC.

J is TRBJ1-1 and V is TRBV19; the D gene is possibly TRBD1 (6 bases). Germline V lookup: CDR1 LNHDA, CDR2 SQIVND (reference sequence). The CDR3 has 13 amino acids. V dropped 9 bases and J dropped 4 bases, with 15 bases sitting between them. The CDR3 reads CASTPGGLTEAFF. The CDR3 region has the DNA TGTGCCAGCACCCCGGGGGGCCTCACTGAAGCTTTCTTT.

V gene TRBV4-2 combines with J gene TRBJ2-3; 9 bases align to TRBD2. CDR3 length: 17 residues. The V segment lost 0 bases and the J segment 2 bases; nucleotides outside the gene matches: 6. Germline CDR1 LGHNA, CDR2 YNFKEQ. In DNA, the CDR3 is TGTGCCAGCAGCCAAGATCTTGGCGGGGGGGCCACAGATACGCAGTATTTT. It codes for CASSQDLGGGATDTQYF.

The chain recombines TRBV12-5 with TRBJ2-1; TRBD1 or TRBD2 may be the D gene (6 bases each). The V gene lost 2 bases and the J gene lost 9 bases, with 11 bases spanning the gap. From germline, CDR1 is LGHNT and CDR2 FRNRAP. This CDR3 is built from 13 residues. The CDR3 DNA reads TGTGCTAGTGGTTTGAGGGGGGATGGTGAGCAGTTCTTC. Amino acid sequence: CASGLRGDGEQFF.

This chain uses TRBV6-4 with TRBJ1-6, with D perhaps matching TRBD1 (6 bases). V was clipped by 6 bases and J by 7 bases, with 22 bases between them. Germline V gene sequence: CDR1 MRHNA, CDR2 SNTAGT. The CDR3 contains 17 residues. The CDR3 DNA follows: TGTGCCAGCAGCGGATTTGGGACAAGGGTTAGAAATTCACCCCTCCACTTT. Translated, it gives CASSGFGTRVRNSPLHF.

The rearrangement uses TRBV5-5 and TRBJ1-4; 7 bases are a match to TRBD1. CDR1 and CDR2 from the germline V gene are SGHKS and YYEKEE (reference sequence). The junction had 8 bases not matched to a gene; V was cut back by 4 bases and J by 8 bases. The CDR3 sequence is 14 residues long. The CDR3 nucleotides read TGTGCCAGCAGCCTGAACAGGGGACGGGAAAAACTGTTTTTT. Encoded protein: CASSLNRGREKLFF.

The chain has TRBV12-3 or TRBV12-4 and TRBJ2-1, with a possible D match to TRBD1 (7 bases). The V and J ends lost 2 bases and 11 bases respectively, with 13 bases between them. The CDR3 sequence is 13 residues long. The CDR3 loop reads CASSLFGGQQQFF. The CDR3 DNA follows: TGTGCCAGCAGTTTATTCGGGGGACAGCAGCAGTTCTTC.

The V gene is TRBV6-4, the J gene TRBJ2-3, with a possible D match to TRBD1 (6 bases). CDR1 and CDR2 from the germline V gene are MRHNA and SNTAGT. CDR3 length: 15 amino acids. V lost 5 bases and J lost 3, with 15 bases in between. The CDR3 region has the DNA TGTGCCAGCAGTCCGAGGGGGATCCAGACAGATACGCAGTATTTT. Protein product: CASSPRGIQTDTQYF.

This clone is a singleton in its sample. This chain links TRBV2 with TRBJ1-5, with D unclear. CDR1 and CDR2 from the germline V gene are SNHLY and FYNNEI. The V gene lost 7 bases and the J gene lost 6 bases, with 19 bases spanning the gap. This CDR3 has 15 amino acids. The CDR3 DNA reads as TGTGCCAGCATAGGAGACTCTTCTCGAGGTCAGCCCCAGCATTTT. Translation gives CASIGDSSRGQPQHF.

The genes are TRBV27 and TRBJ1-1, with D unclear. This CDR3 is built from 13 residues. Looked up from germline, CDR1 is MNHEY and CDR2 is SMNVEV (reference sequence). V dropped 2 bases and J dropped 6 bases, with 10 bases sitting between them. CDR3 residues: CASSLRGSAEAFF. The CDR3 DNA is TGTGCCAGCAGTTTACGGGGTAGCGCTGAAGCTTTCTTT.